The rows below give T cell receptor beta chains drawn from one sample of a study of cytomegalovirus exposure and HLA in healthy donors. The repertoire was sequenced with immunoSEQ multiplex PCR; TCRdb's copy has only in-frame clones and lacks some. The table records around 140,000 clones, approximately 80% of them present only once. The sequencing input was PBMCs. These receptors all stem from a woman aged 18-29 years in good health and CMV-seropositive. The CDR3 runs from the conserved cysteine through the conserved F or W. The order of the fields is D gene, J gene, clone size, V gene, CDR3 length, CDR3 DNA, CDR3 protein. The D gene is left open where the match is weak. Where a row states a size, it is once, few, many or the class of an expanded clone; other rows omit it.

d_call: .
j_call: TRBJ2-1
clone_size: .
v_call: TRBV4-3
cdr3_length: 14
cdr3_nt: TGCGCCAGCAGCCAAGATGAACGGTCTCATGAGCAGTTCTTC
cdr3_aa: CASSQDERSHEQFF

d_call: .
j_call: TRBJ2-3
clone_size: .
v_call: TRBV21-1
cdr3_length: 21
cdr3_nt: TGTGCCAGCAGCAAAGCAACGGGACTAGCGGGGGGCCCCCTTGGCCCAGATACGCAGTATTTT
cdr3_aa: CASSKATGLAGGPLGPDTQYF

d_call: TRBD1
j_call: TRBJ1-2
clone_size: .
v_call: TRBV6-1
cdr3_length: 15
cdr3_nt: TGTGCCAGCAGTGGACTAACAGGGGGCATCTATGGCTACACCTTC
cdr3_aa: CASSGLTGGIYGYTF

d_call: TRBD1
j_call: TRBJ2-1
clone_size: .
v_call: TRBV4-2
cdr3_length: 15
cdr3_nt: TGTGCCAGCAGTCCGCTGACAGGGGGCAGCAATGAGCAGTTCTTC
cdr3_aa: CASSPLTGGSNEQFF

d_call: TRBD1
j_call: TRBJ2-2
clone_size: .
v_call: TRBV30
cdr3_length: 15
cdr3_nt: TGTGCCTGGAGACGGGACAGGACGAACACCGGGGAGCTGTTTTTT
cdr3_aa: CAWRRDRTNTGELFF

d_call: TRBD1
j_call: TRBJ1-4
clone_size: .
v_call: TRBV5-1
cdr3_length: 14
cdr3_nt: TGCGCCAGCAGCGGCACAGGGGGCCGGGAAAAACTGTTTTTT
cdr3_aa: CASSGTGGREKLFF

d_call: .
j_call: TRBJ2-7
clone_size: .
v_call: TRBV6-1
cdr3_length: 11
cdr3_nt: TGTGCCAGCAGTATCGGCTACGAGCAGTACTTC
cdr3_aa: CASSIGYEQYF

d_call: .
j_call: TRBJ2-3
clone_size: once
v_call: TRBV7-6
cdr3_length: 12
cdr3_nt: TGTGCCAGCAGCTCCTACACAGATACGCAGTATTTT
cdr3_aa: CASSSYTDTQYF

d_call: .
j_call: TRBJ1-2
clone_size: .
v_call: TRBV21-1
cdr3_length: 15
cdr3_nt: TGTGCCAGCAGCAAAGGGGCGGGGGCGGAAAATGGCTACACCTTC
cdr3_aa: CASSKGAGAENGYTF

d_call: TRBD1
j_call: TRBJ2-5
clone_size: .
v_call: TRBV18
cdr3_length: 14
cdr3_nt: TGTGCCAGCTCACCGGGACAGGGACGAGAGACCCAGTACTTC
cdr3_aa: CASSPGQGRETQYF

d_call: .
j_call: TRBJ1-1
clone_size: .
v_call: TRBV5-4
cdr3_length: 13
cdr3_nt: TGTGCCAGCAGCTCCCCGTCTGACACTGAAGCTTTCTTT
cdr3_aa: CASSSPSDTEAFF

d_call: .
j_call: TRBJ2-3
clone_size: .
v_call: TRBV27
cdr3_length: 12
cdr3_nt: TGTGCCAGCAGTCTAGGGACTGATACGCAGTATTTT
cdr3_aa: CASSLGTDTQYF

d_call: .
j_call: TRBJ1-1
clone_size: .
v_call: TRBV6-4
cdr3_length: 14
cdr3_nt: TGTGCCAGCAGTGCTGGGTCAGAGGCCCACGAAGCTTTCTTT
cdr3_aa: CASSAGSEAHEAFF

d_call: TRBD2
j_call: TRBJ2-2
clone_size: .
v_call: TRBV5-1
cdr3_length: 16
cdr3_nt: TGCGCCAGCAGCGAGAGACTAGCGGGGGGGCCCGGGGAGCTGTTTTTT
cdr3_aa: CASSERLAGGPGELFF

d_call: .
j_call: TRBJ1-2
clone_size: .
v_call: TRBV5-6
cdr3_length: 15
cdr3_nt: TGTGCCAGCAGCTTGGGGTCTCAGGGGAACTATGGCTACACCTTC
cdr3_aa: CASSLGSQGNYGYTF

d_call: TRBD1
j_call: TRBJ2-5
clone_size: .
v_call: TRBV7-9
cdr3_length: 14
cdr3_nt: TGTGCCAGCAGCTCAGGACAGGGGGACGAGACCCAGTACTTC
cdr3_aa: CASSSGQGDETQYF

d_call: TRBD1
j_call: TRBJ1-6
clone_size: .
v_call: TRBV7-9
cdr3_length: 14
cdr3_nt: TGTGCCAGCAGCCCGACAGGGTCTAATTCACCCCTCCACTTT
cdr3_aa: CASSPTGSNSPLHF

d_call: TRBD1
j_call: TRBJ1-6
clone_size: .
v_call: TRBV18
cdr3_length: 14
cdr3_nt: TGTGCCAGCTCACCAGGGACAGGGTTAGTACCCCTCCACTTT
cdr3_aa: CASSPGTGLVPLHF

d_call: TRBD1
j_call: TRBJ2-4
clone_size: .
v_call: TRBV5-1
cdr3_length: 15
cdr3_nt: TGCGCCAGCACCTTAATAGACAGGGACAAAAACATTCAGTACTTC
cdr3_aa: CASTLIDRDKNIQYF

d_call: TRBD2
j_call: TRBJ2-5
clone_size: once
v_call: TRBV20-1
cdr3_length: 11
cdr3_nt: TGCAGTAAAGCGGGGATGGAGACCCAGTACTTC
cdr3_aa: CSKAGMETQYF

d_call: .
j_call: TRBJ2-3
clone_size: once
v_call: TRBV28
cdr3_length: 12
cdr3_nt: TGTGCCAGCAGCCAGGACATAGATACGCAGTATTTT
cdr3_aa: CASSQDIDTQYF

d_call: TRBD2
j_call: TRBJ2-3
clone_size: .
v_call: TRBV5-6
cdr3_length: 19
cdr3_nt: TGTGCCAGCAGCTCAACTGGGCGGGGGAGCCGATCTAGCACAGATACGCAGTATTTT
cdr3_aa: CASSSTGRGSRSSTDTQYF

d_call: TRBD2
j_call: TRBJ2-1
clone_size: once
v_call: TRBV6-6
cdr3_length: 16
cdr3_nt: TGTGCCAGCAGCCGTGCCGCTAGCGGGGGAGACAATGAGCAGTTCTTC
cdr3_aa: CASSRAASGGDNEQFF